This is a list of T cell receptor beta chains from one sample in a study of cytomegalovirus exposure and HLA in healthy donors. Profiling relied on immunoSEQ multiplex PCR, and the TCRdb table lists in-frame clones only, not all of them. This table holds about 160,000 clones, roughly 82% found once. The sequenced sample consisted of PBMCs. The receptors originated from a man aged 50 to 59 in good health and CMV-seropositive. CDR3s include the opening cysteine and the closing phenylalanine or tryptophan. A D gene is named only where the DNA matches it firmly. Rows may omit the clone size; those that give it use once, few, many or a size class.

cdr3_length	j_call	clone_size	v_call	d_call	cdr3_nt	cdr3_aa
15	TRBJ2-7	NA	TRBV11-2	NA	TGTGCCAGCAGCGCTAACAGGGTCCACTCCTACGAGCAGTACTTC	CASSANRVHSYEQYF
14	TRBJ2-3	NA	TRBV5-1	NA	TGCGCCAGCACCGGAGGGCAAAGCACAGATACGCAGTATTTT	CASTGGQSTDTQYF
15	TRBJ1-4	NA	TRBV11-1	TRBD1	TGTGCCAGCAGCTTAAAGGGACAGCCTAATGAAAAACTGTTTTTT	CASSLKGQPNEKLFF
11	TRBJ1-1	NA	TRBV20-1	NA	TGCAGTGCTAGAGATAGGGGGACAGCTTTCTTT	CSARDRGTAFF
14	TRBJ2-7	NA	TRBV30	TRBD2	TGTGCCTGGAGTGTGTCACTAGCGGCGTACGAGCAGTACTTC	CAWSVSLAAYEQYF
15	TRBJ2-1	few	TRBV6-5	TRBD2	TGTGCCAGCAGCTGGACTAGCGGGGGGGTTGGTGAGCAGTTCTTC	CASSWTSGGVGEQFF
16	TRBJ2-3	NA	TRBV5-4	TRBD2	TGTGCCAGCAGCTGGGGGTCAGCGGGGGGGCGTGATACGCAGTATTTT	CASSWGSAGGRDTQYF
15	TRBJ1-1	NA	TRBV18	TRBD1	TGTGCCAGCTCAGCATTGACAGGGGATCATACTGAAGCTTTCTTT	CASSALTGDHTEAFF
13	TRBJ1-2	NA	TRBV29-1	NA	TGCAGCGCCAGCGGCACAGTCGCCTATGGCTACACCTTC	CSASGTVAYGYTF
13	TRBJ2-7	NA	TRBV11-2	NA	TGTGCCAGCAGCTTTGGAGGGTTCAGCGAGCAGTACTTC	CASSFGGFSEQYF
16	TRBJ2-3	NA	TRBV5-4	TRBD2	TGTGCCAGCAGCTTGGGCGTAGCGGGAAACACAGATACGCAGTATTTT	CASSLGVAGNTDTQYF
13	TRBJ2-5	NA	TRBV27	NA	TGTGCCAGCAAACCGTCGAGTTTATGGACCCAGTACTTC	CASKPSSLWTQYF
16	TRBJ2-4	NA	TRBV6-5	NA	TGTGCCAGCAGTTACTCTGGGCAGGGTACTAAAAACATTCAGTACTTC	CASSYSGQGTKNIQYF
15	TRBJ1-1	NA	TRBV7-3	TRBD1	TGTGCCAGCAGCGTGGGGACAGGCGTGAACACTGAAGCTTTCTTT	CASSVGTGVNTEAFF
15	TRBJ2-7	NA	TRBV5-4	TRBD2	TGTGCCAGCAGCCAGTCTAGCGGGAGACACGACGAGCAGTACTTC	CASSQSSGRHDEQYF
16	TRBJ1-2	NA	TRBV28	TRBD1	TGTGCCAGCCTGCTGCTCGGACAGGGGGCTTTGGGGGGCTACACCTTC	CASLLLGQGALGGYTF
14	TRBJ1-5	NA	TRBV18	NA	TGTGCCAGCTCCACCGACGGGGGTGGGCAGCCCCAGCATTTT	CASSTDGGGQPQHF
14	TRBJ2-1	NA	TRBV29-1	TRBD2	TGCAGCGTTGAAGGACTAGCGGGGAGCGATGAGCAGTTCTTC	CSVEGLAGSDEQFF
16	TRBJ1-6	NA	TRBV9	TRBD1	TGTGCCAGCAGCCCCCGACAGGGATCCTATAATTCACCCCTCCACTTT	CASSPRQGSYNSPLHF
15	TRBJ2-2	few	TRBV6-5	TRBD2	TGTGCCAGCAGTTACTCTAGCGGGATGGGCGGGGAGCTGTTTTTT	CASSYSSGMGGELFF
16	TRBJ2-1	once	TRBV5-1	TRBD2	TGCGCCAGCAGCTTGGGTGCTAGCGGGAGTGGAAGTGAGCAGTTCTTC	CASSLGASGSGSEQFF
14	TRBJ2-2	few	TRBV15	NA	TGTGCCACCAGCATGACTGCCCTAACCGGGGAGCTGTTTTTT	CATSMTALTGELFF
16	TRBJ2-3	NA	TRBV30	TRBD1	TGTGCCTCAGTTTATCCGGGACAGGGCGGCACAGATACGCAGTATTTT	CASVYPGQGGTDTQYF
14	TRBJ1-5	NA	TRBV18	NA	TGTGCCAGCTCGACGGAGACGGATAATCAGCCCCAGCATTTT	CASSTETDNQPQHF
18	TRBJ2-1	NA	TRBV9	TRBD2	TGTGCCAGCAGCGTAGGCGGGGGGGTGCGGCTAGCGGGAAATCAGCAGTTCTTC	CASSVGGGVRLAGNQQFF
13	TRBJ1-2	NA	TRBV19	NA	TGTGCCAGCGCTACCGATCTCCTCTATGGCTACACCTTC	CASATDLLYGYTF
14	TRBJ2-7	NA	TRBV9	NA	TGCGCCAGCAGCGTAAATCCGGGTTCGTACGAGCAGTACTTC	CASSVNPGSYEQYF
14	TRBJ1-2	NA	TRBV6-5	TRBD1	TGTGCCAGCAGTTACGACAGGGATGGCTATGGCTACACCTTC	CASSYDRDGYGYTF
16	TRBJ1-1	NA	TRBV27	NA	TGTGCCAGCAAAGTCCCGGGCAGCGGGGGACGGACTGAAGCTTTCTTT	CASKVPGSGGRTEAFF
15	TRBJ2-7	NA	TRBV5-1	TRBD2	TGCGCCAGCAGCGCGGACCCGGGGGGACCCTACGAGCAGTACTTC	CASSADPGGPYEQYF
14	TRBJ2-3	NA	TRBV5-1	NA	TGCGCCAGCAGCTCCCTAGAGAGCACAGATACGCAGTATTTT	CASSSLESTDTQYF
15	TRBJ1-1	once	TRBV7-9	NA	TGTGCCAGCAGCCTAGGGGCTTACCAAAACACTGAAGCTTTCTTT	CASSLGAYQNTEAFF
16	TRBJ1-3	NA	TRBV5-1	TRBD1	TGCGCCAGCAGCTGGGGACAGGGGGCCAGTGGAAACACCATATATTTT	CASSWGQGASGNTIYF
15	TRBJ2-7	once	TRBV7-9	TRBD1	TGTGCCAGCAGCTTCAGTCAGGGGGCCTCCTACGAGCAGTACTTC	CASSFSQGASYEQYF
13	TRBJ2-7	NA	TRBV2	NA	TGTGCCAGCATCCGCTTTCCTACCTACGAGCAGTACTTC	CASIRFPTYEQYF
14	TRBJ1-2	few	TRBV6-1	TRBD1	TGTGCCAGCAGTGAACGGGACAGGGTTGATGGCTACACCTTC	CASSERDRVDGYTF
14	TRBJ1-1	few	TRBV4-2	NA	TGTGCCAGCAGCCGACAAAACCAGGGGACTGAAGCTTTCTTT	CASSRQNQGTEAFF
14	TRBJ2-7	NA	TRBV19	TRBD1	TGTGCCAGTACCCTTCGGACAGGGTCGTACGAGCAGTACTTC	CASTLRTGSYEQYF
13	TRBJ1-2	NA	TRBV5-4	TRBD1	TGTGCCAGCAGCTTGGGCCGGACAGGGGGGACAACCTTC	CASSLGRTGGTTF
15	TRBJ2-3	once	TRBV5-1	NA	TGCGCCAGCAGCTTGATAATTGCGGGGACAGATACGCAGTATTTT	CASSLIIAGTDTQYF
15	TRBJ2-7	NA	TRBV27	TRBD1	TGTGCCAGCAGTTTATCAGGGGGCGCATCCTACGAGCAGTACTTC	CASSLSGGASYEQYF
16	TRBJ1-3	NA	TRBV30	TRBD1	TGTGCCTGGAGTTTTAAGACAGGGTTAAGACCCAACACCATATATTTT	CAWSFKTGLRPNTIYF
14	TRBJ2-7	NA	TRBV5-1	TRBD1	TGCGCCAGCAGCACCAACAGGGGGAGGTACGAGCAGTACTTC	CASSTNRGRYEQYF
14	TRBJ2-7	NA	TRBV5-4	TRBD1	TGTGCCAGCAGCTCAGGACAGGGGTACTACGAGCAGTACTTC	CASSSGQGYYEQYF
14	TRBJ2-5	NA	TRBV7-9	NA	TGTGCCAGCAGCTCCACCGGGAGCCAAGAGACCCAGTACTTC	CASSSTGSQETQYF
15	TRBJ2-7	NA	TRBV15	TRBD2	TGTGCCACCTTACCTAGACGGGGGGGCTCCAACGAGCAGTACTTC	CATLPRRGGSNEQYF
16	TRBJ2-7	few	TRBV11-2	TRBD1	TGTGCCAGCAGCTTAGATAGAGCCAGGGGGTCCGGGGAGCAGTACTTC	CASSLDRARGSGEQYF
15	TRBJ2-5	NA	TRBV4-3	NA	TGCGCCAGCAGCCAAGAGGGGGGGCGCAGGGAGACCCAGTACTTC	CASSQEGGRRETQYF
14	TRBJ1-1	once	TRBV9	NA	TGTGCCAGCAGCGTACTCCAGGCGAACACTGAAGCTTTCTTT	CASSVLQANTEAFF
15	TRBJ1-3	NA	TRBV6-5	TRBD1	TGTGCCAGCATCGCGACAGGGGATCCTGGAAACACCATATATTTT	CASIATGDPGNTIYF
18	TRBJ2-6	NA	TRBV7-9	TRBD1	TGTGCCAGCAGAATGATGGGACAGGGGGCGCCTGGGGCCAACGTCCTGACTTTC	CASRMMGQGAPGANVLTF
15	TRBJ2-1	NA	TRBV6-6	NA	TGTGCCAGCAGCACAGGGTCTCTCACTCTCAATGAGCAGTTCTTC	CASSTGSLTLNEQFF
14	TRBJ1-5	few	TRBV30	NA	TGTGCCTGGAGTGACACAGGGAGCAATCAGCCCCAGCATTTT	CAWSDTGSNQPQHF
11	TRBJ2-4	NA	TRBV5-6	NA	TGTGCCAGCAGCTTAGGCCCCAGGGAGTACTTC	CASSLGPREYF
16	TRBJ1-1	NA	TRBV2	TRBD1	TGTGCCAGCAGGTCCGGGACAGGGGGGTCAAACACTGAAGCTTTCTTT	CASRSGTGGSNTEAFF